Listed below are T cell receptor beta chains from one sample, sequenced in a study of shared clonotypes between healthy human individuals. The table came from immunoSEQ multiplex PCR; TCRdb's copy has only in-frame clones and leaves some out. The data hold hundreds of thousands of clones, with around 78% observed a single time. Sequencing was carried out using PBMCs. The receptors derive from a woman aged 40 to 50 in good health. Some clones in this sample may be carry-over from other donors' samples. CDR3s include the opening cysteine and the closing phenylalanine or tryptophan. D genes are given only for firm matches. Not all rows give a size; the values are once, few, many and, for expanded clones, a class.

- | - | TRBJ1-1 | TRBV5-1 | TGCGCCAGCAGCTTGGGAGCGTCTTCGGGCACTGAAGCTTTCTTT | CASSLGASSGTEAFF
TRBD1 | - | TRBJ1-5 | TRBV7-2 | TGTGCCAGCAGCCCCAGGACAGGATGGGATAGCAATCAGCCCCAGCATTTT | CASSPRTGWDSNQPQHF
- | - | TRBJ1-1 | TRBV9 | TGTGCCAGCAGCCCTCGGAAGGACACTGAAGCTTTCTTT | CASSPRKDTEAFF
- | few | TRBJ1-1 | TRBV7-9 | TGTGCCAGCAGTCATATGGGGCTCCCTGAAGCTTTCTTT | CASSHMGLPEAFF
TRBD2 | - | TRBJ2-1 | TRBV7-9 | TGTGCCAGCAGCTTAGCGTCGGGCGGGAGGGAGCAGTTCTTC | CASSLASGGREQFF
- | - | TRBJ1-3 | TRBV5-1 | TGCGCCAGCAGCAATGGACCGGGGACCTCTGGAAACACCATATATTTT | CASSNGPGTSGNTIYF
- | - | TRBJ1-4 | TRBV6-5 | TGTGCCAGCAGCACAGGATTTGAAAAACTGTTTTTT | CASSTGFEKLFF
- | - | TRBJ2-2 | TRBV10-3 | TGTGCCATCAGTGAACAGGAGAACACCGGGGAGCTGTTTTTT | CAISEQENTGELFF
TRBD2 | - | TRBJ2-2 | TRBV28 | TGTGCCAGCAGACTAGCGGAGAACACCGGGGAGCTGTTTTTT | CASRLAENTGELFF
TRBD2 | - | TRBJ2-2 | TRBV2 | TGTGCCAGCACGGTACCGGGACTAGCGGGAGAGGGCCCCGGGGAGCTGTTTTTT | CASTVPGLAGEGPGELFF
- | few | TRBJ2-7 | TRBV27 | TGTGCCAGCAGTACTACCGGGACCAACTACGAGCAGTACTTC | CASSTTGTNYEQYF
- | - | TRBJ2-6 | TRBV28 | TGTGCCAGCAGGGGGTTCAGGCCGGCTGGGGCCAACGTCCTGACTTTC | CASRGFRPAGANVLTF
- | many | TRBJ2-7 | TRBV4-1 | TGCGCCAGCAGCCAAGATTCCGGGCAGCACTCCTACGAGCAGTACTTC | CASSQDSGQHSYEQYF
- | - | TRBJ1-2 | TRBV6-1 | TGTGCCAGCAGTGATCGGGGGCTTGTCTATGGCTACACCTTC | CASSDRGLVYGYTF
TRBD1 | - | TRBJ1-5 | TRBV7-2 | TGTGCCAGCAGCCCCATAATTTACCCCCGGGACAGGGGCAATCAGCCCCAGCATTTT | CASSPIIYPRDRGNQPQHF
TRBD1 | few | TRBJ2-1 | TRBV27 | TGTGCCAGCACTACCACCGGGACAGGGGGTATCAATGAGCAGTTCTTC | CASTTTGTGGINEQFF
- | - | TRBJ1-1 | TRBV23-1 | TGCGCCAGCAGTCTTTCAAGGCGCGACACTGAAGCTTTCTTT | CASSLSRRDTEAFF
- | few | TRBJ2-1 | TRBV5-8 | TGTGCCAGCAGCTGGGTGTGGCAGTTCTTC | CASSWVWQFF
TRBD2 | - | TRBJ2-7 | TRBV7-3 | TGTGCCAGCAGCTCGTTCTCCGGACTAGCGGGAAAGGACGAGCAGTACTTC | CASSSFSGLAGKDEQYF
TRBD2 | - | TRBJ2-3 | TRBV7-7 | TGTGCCAGCAGCTTTGGGACTAGCGGGACAGATACGCAGTATTTT | CASSFGTSGTDTQYF
TRBD1 | once | TRBJ1-2 | TRBV27 | TGTGCCAGCAGCCAGGTCCCAGGGGGAAACTATGGCTACACCTTC | CASSQVPGGNYGYTF
- | once | TRBJ2-1 | TRBV7-6 | TGTGCCAGCAGCTCCCCTGGGGCGAGTGAGCAGTTCTTC | CASSSPGASEQFF
TRBD1 | - | TRBJ1-5 | TRBV7-3 | TGTGTCAGCAGCTTACCGCGACAGGGAGATCAGCCCCAGCATTTT | CVSSLPRQGDQPQHF
- | once | TRBJ2-7 | TRBV28 | TGTGCCAGCAGCCTCTCTGGGTTGGGGGTCTTTGGACTACCATACGAGCAGTACTTC | CASSLSGLGVFGLPYEQYF
- | - | TRBJ2-4 | TRBV5-3 | TGTGCCAGAAGTCGGGAGCGAGCCAAAAACATTCAGTACTTC | CARSRERAKNIQYF
- | - | TRBJ1-1 | TRBV28 | TGTGCCAGCAGTTTACGGGGGCTGAGCACTGAAGCTTTCTTT | CASSLRGLSTEAFF
TRBD1 | - | TRBJ2-7 | TRBV28 | TGTGCCAGCAGTACCGGGGACAGGGCAAACCACGAGCAGTACTTC | CASSTGDRANHEQYF
- | - | TRBJ2-2 | TRBV23-1 | TGCGCCAGCAGTCCCGTTTGTCCCTGTACAGAGAACACCGGGGAGCTGTTTTTT | CASSPVCPCTENTGELFF
- | - | TRBJ2-7 | TRBV28 | TGTGCCAGCAGTACGTACGAGCAGTACTTC | CASSTYEQYF
- | - | TRBJ2-1 | TRBV4-3 | TGCGCCAGCAGTCAAGACCCCTCCTTAGACAATGAGCAGTTCTTC | CASSQDPSLDNEQFF
- | many | TRBJ2-4 | TRBV28 | TGTGCCAGCAGCCCCCTACTCCTGGTAGCCAAAAACATTCAGTACTTC | CASSPLLLVAKNIQYF
TRBD2 | - | TRBJ2-2 | TRBV7-8 | TGTGCCAGCAGCTTCCGGCGGGGACTAGGAACCGGGGAGCTGTTTTTT | CASSFRRGLGTGELFF
- | - | TRBJ1-2 | TRBV6-5 | TGTGCCAGCAGTTACGGGGGAAATGGCTACACCTTC | CASSYGGNGYTF
- | - | TRBJ2-5 | TRBV20-1 | TGCAGTGCTAGACTGGAAGAGACCCAGTACTTC | CSARLEETQYF
- | - | TRBJ2-1 | TRBV7-9 | TGTGCCAGCTCCCCGGACGTCGAAAGATACAATGAGCAGTTCTTC | CASSPDVERYNEQFF
- | - | TRBJ2-4 | TRBV2 | TGTGCCAGCAACGAATTTACTGGGGGGCTAGCCAAAAACATTCAGTACTTC | CASNEFTGGLAKNIQYF
- | - | TRBJ2-3 | TRBV6-5 | TGTGCCAGCAGACATCCGACGACAGATACGCAGTATTTT | CASRHPTTDTQYF
- | - | TRBJ2-3 | TRBV5-8 | TGTGCCAGCAGCTCGTGGGACACAGATACGCAGTATTTT | CASSSWDTDTQYF
TRBD2 | - | TRBJ2-7 | TRBV6-5 | TGTGCCAGCACCCCTAGCGGGGGAATCTACGAGCAGTACTTC | CASTPSGGIYEQYF
TRBD1 | - | TRBJ2-1 | TRBV7-9 | TGTGCCAGCAGCGGAACAGGGGGCTCCCACAATGAGCAGTTCTTC | CASSGTGGSHNEQFF
- | - | TRBJ1-1 | TRBV30 | TGTGCCTGGAGCCCCGGACGTAAAAACACTGAAGCTTTCTTT | CAWSPGRKNTEAFF
- | - | TRBJ2-5 | TRBV19 | TGTGCCAGTAGTGACACAGGGATGGAGACCCAGTACTTC | CASSDTGMETQYF
- | - | TRBJ2-5 | TRBV27 | TGTGCCAGCAGCGACGCTGCCAGGGAAGAGACCCAGTACTTC | CASSDAAREETQYF
TRBD2 | - | TRBJ2-7 | TRBV28 | TGTGCCAGCAGTGTAACCGGGACTAGCGCCTACGAGCAGTACTTC | CASSVTGTSAYEQYF
- | once | TRBJ2-1 | TRBV7-9 | TGTGCCAGCACGGGGGACCATAGGGATGAGCAGTTCTTC | CASTGDHRDEQFF
TRBD1 | few | TRBJ2-2 | TRBV28 | TGTGCCAGCAGTTTTGCCGGGACAGGGATCCCCGGGGAGCTGTTTTTT | CASSFAGTGIPGELFF
TRBD2 | many | TRBJ2-7 | TRBV7-2 | TGTGCCAGCAGCCCCCGGGGGGGCGGGAGGACCTACGAGCAGTACTTC | CASSPRGGGRTYEQYF
- | - | TRBJ1-2 | TRBV27 | TGTGCCAGCAGTTTAGCACCGGGACCCTATCGGTATGGCTACACCTTC | CASSLAPGPYRYGYTF
- | - | TRBJ2-7 | TRBV10-3 | TGTGCCATCAGTGGTCTCCAGGGGTCTATCCACGAGCAGTACTTC | CAISGLQGSIHEQYF
- | - | TRBJ2-5 | TRBV18 | TGTGCCAGCTCACCCCCGGCGGGATTGGAGACCCAGTACTTC | CASSPPAGLETQYF
- | - | TRBJ1-5 | TRBV7-8 | TGTGCCAGCAGCCCGAGGACAGTCCCTAGCAATCAGCCCCAGCATTTT | CASSPRTVPSNQPQHF